This is a list of T cell receptor beta chains from one sample in a study of cytomegalovirus exposure and HLA in healthy donors. Profiling relied on immunoSEQ multiplex PCR, and the TCRdb table lists in-frame clones only, not all of them. This table holds under 150,000 clones, approximately 80% found once. The sequencing sample was made of PBMCs. These receptor sequences come from a woman aged 40 to 50 in good health and CMV-seronegative. Both conserved end residues are part of each CDR3. The D gene is left open where the match is weak. Expanded clones are given a class, and other clones once, few, many or no size at all.

D: TRBD1; V: TRBV10-3; J: TRBJ1-1; size: NA; DNA: TGTGCCATCAGAGCAGGACCGGGACAGGGGAACACTGAAGCTTTCTTT; CDR3: CAIRAGPGQGNTEAFF
D: NA; V: TRBV4-3; J: TRBJ2-7; size: NA; DNA: TGCGCCAGCAGCCAGGATAAGACAGGATATTACGAGCAGTACTTC; CDR3: CASSQDKTGYYEQYF
D: NA; V: TRBV7-2; J: TRBJ1-1; size: NA; DNA: TGTGCCAGCAGCTTAGGAGAAGCCACTGAAGCTTTCTTT; CDR3: CASSLGEATEAFF
D: TRBD1; V: TRBV6-5; J: TRBJ1-1; size: NA; DNA: TGTGCCAGCACTCCCTTGGGACAGGGGGTAACTGAAGCTTTCTTT; CDR3: CASTPLGQGVTEAFF
D: TRBD2; V: TRBV2; J: TRBJ2-3; size: NA; DNA: TGTGCCAGCAGTGAAGCGCCCACATGGGGGGAGGGAGCAGATACGCAGTATTTT; CDR3: CASSEAPTWGEGADTQYF
D: TRBD1; V: TRBV2; J: TRBJ1-2; size: NA; DNA: TGTGCCAGCCTAGGACAGGGGGCTCTGCAGGGCTACACCTTC; CDR3: CASLGQGALQGYTF
D: NA; V: TRBV6-1; J: TRBJ1-4; size: once; DNA: TGTGCCAGCAGTGCCCGGGTCGGAGGTGAAAAACTGTTTTTT; CDR3: CASSARVGGEKLFF
D: TRBD1; V: TRBV4-1; J: TRBJ1-5; size: NA; DNA: TGCGCCAGCAAACAGTATACCGGGACAGAGAATCAGCCCCAGCATTTT; CDR3: CASKQYTGTENQPQHF
D: TRBD2; V: TRBV11-3; J: TRBJ2-7; size: NA; DNA: TGTGCCAGCAGCCCCGGGGGGGCTGGTTCCTACGAGCAGTACTTC; CDR3: CASSPGGAGSYEQYF
D: NA; V: TRBV7-2; J: TRBJ1-5; size: few; DNA: TGTGCCAGCAGCTTAAGAGGGATGAGCAATCAGCCCCAGCATTTT; CDR3: CASSLRGMSNQPQHF
D: NA; V: TRBV7-9; J: TRBJ2-1; size: once; DNA: TGTGCCAGCAGACCTGCAACGGATGAGCAGTTCTTC; CDR3: CASRPATDEQFF
D: NA; V: TRBV29-1; J: TRBJ1-1; size: NA; DNA: TGCAGCGACTCAGGGGATGCCGGAGCTTTCTTT; CDR3: CSDSGDAGAFF
D: NA; V: TRBV5-1; J: TRBJ2-6; size: NA; DNA: TGCGCCAGCAGCTTCACAGGGTTTGGGGCCAACGTCCTGACTTTC; CDR3: CASSFTGFGANVLTF
D: TRBD1; V: TRBV28; J: TRBJ2-7; size: NA; DNA: TGTGCCAGCAGTTTAGCGGACAGGGATGGCGAGCAGTACTTC; CDR3: CASSLADRDGEQYF
D: TRBD1; V: TRBV5-1; J: TRBJ1-4; size: NA; DNA: TGCGCCAGCAGCCTGCCGGACAGGGGTCTGAATGAAAAACTGTTTTTT; CDR3: CASSLPDRGLNEKLFF